This entry concerns a single T cell receptor (beta chain). The germline V and J ends were trimmed by 6 bases and 1 base, with 23 bases remaining between them. Per germline, CDR1 DFQATT and CDR2 SNEGSKA (reference sequence). This CDR3 is 17 amino acids long. Researchers used genomic DNA as the template to profile TCR beta VDJ and CDR3. TCRdb ran MiXCR on the reads and lists one entry per CDR3 protein. The sample has about 160,000 distinct CDR3 sequences; about 70% are singletons. Patients picked for sequencing had shown CD8+CD57+ cell expansion detected by flow cytometry. This sample was included in a study of CD8+CD57+ T cells in acquired aplastic anemia.

This chain connects TRBV20-1 to TRBJ2-3; TRBD2 might be the D (6 bases). The sample consisted of sorted CD4+, CD8+, or CD8+CD57+ T cells (not recorded which) from PBMCs. This TCR was recovered from a human donor with aplastic anemia. The CDR3 region is CSAPGSGDAERTDTQYF. DNA for the CDR3: TGCAGTGCCCCAGGGTCGGGAGATGCGGAACGCACAGATACGCAGTATTTT.